This T cell receptor beta chain was found in a study of OX40 agonist ivuxolimab in advanced cancers. Clones were read by immunoSEQ multiplex PCR, and TCRdb kept only the in-frame ones, dropping some. Of over 50,000 clones listed, about 90% are singletons. This clone was observed once. The target antigen is unknown. The V end was cut by 2 bases, the J end by 0 bases, with 11 bases between. Germline V gene lookup returns CDR1 MNHNY and CDR2 SVGAGI (reference sequence). The CDR3 spans 15 residues. Study results and limitations: At 0.1-3.0 mg/kg, partial responders had clonal expansion among the lowest observed.

Sample: CD4+ or CD8+ T cells sorted from blood, taken in a trial of the OX40 agonist ivuxolimab. This clonotype was sampled from an adult with an advanced solid tumor such as melanoma, head and neck, liver or kidney cancer. V usage is TRBV6-6 and J usage is TRBJ2-7; the D gene could be TRBD1 or TRBD2 (5 bases each). In DNA form, the CDR3 reads TGTGCCAGCAGTTACGGGTCAGGGAGCTCCTACGAGCAGTACTTC. Translating gives CASSYGSGSSYEQYF.